This TCR beta chain was documented in a study of vaccination effects on CD4 cells after COVID-19. In the study overall: Cultures used roughly 1.8 million PBMC per well, about 10 IU/ml IL-2 and about 10 ug/ml peptides.

Cultured cells yielded isolated CD4+ T cells after more than nine days. Vaccine administered to participants consisted of two doses of either BNT162b2 or mRNA-1273. IL-2 medium was substituted for half the medium on days 3 and 7. Study-level results: In vaccinees who were healthy, merely 1 out of 255 vaccine-induced clones cross-reacted with common cold coronaviruses.

This clone was counted once. Antigen unknown. Method: immunoSEQ multiplex PCR; TCRdb's copy keeps in-frame clones and lacks some. The data show tens of thousands of clones, 74% seen once. The clonotype originates from a human donor who received a COVID-19 vaccine. Sequencing used CD4+ T cells from PBMCs cultured without peptide, obtained after COVID-19 vaccination.

This CDR3 is CASSPSGLQETQYF. In DNA form, the CDR3 reads TGTGCCAGCTCACCGTCCGGACTCCAAGAGACCCAGTACTTC. The chain joins TRBV18 to TRBJ2-5, with D possibly being TRBD2 (5 bases). The V end lost 3 bases, the J end lost 1 base, and 9 bases lay between the germline ends. This CDR3 is 14 amino acids long. Germline V gene sequence: CDR1 KGHSH, CDR2 LQKENI.